This T cell receptor beta chain was observed in a study of shared clonotypes between healthy human individuals. In replicate PCRs of sorted subsets, about 220 ng DNA, some 28,000 T cell genomes, was used. Only in-frame clones appear in the TCRdb table, and some are missing; sequencing was by immunoSEQ multiplex PCR. The sample has 1,100,000 or so clones, around 82% seen once. This clonotype was sampled from a man between 18 and 35 years old in good health. Some clones in this sample may be carry-over from other donors' samples. Sequencing was carried out using memory CD4+ T cells from PBMCs. Subset in this sample: CD45RA-negative fraction.

The CDR3 region is CASSVEETQYF. CDR3 bases: TGTGCCAGCTCGGTGGAAGAGACCCAGTACTTC. The chain has TRBV18 and TRBJ2-5; D gene ambiguous. This CDR3 has 11 residues. Between the trimmed V and J ends, which lost 6 bases and 3 bases, there was a span of 5 bases. The germline V gene encodes CDR1 KGHSH and CDR2 LQKENI. Looking up the rest from reference TRBV18 and TRBJ2-5 gives the full variable domain: NAGVMQNPRHLVRRRGQEARLRCSPMKGHSHVYWYRQLPEEGLKFMVYLQKENIIDESGMPKERFSAEFPKEGPSILRIQQVVRGDSAAYFCASSVEETQYFGPGTRLLVL.